These 9 T cell receptor beta chains share one sample of origin, sequenced in a study of identical twins. TCRdb called the 5' RACE reads again in MiXCR, with one record for every CDR3 protein. Among hundreds of thousands of distinct CDR3 sequences listed, roughly 18% were seen once. The sample also formed part of further work on T cells expressing NK-cell markers.

Sequencing input: PBMCs. The source is a woman between 18 and 29 years old in good health.

The rearrangement uses TRBV5-6 and TRBJ2-3; D unclear. This CDR3 has 15 residues. CDR1 is SGHDT and CDR2 is YYEEEE in the germline V gene. V lost 0 bases, J lost 0 bases, and 8 bases lay in between. The CDR3 coding sequence is TGTGCCAGCAGCTTGGACGGATCTAGCACAGATACGCAGTATTTT. It encodes CASSLDGSSTDTQYF.

The chain combines TRBV15 with TRBJ1-5, with a tentative D call TRBD1 (6 bases). CDR1 and CDR2 from the germline V gene are LNHNV and YYDKDF (reference sequence). Trimming shortened V by 8 bases and J by 7 bases, and 15 bases separated the two germline ends. CDR3 size: 13 residues. CDR3 in DNA: TGTGCCACCTCCGGGACATTCGGACAGCCCCAGCATTTT. Translation gives CATSGTFGQPQHF.

The chain uses TRBV11-2 and TRBJ2-7; D unclear. Trimming cost V 3 bases and J 6 bases, with 6 bases left between them. Germline values: CDR1 SGHAT, CDR2 FQNNGV. This CDR3 comprises 11 residues. The DNA for the CDR3 is TGTGCCAGCAGCTTCTGGGTCGAGCAGTACTTC. Encoded protein: CASSFWVEQYF. The variable domain in full, completed from reference TRBV11-2 and TRBJ2-7, reads EAGVAQSPRYKIIEKRQSVAFWCNPISGHATLYWYQQILGQGPKLLIQFQNNGVVDDSQLPKDRFSAERLKGVDSTLKIQPAKLEDSAVYLCASSFWVEQYFGPGTRLTVT.

This clonotype showed up many times. The chain is built from TRBV5-1 and TRBJ2-1; no reliable D call. The CDR3 loop spans 15 amino acids. Trimming took 0 bases from V and 4 from J, leaving 11 bases between them. Germline CDR1 reads SGHRS; CDR2 reads YFSETQ. For the CDR3, the DNA is TGCGCCAGCAGCTTGGGTCAGGCAGATTACAATGAGCAGTTCTTC. It codes for CASSLGQADYNEQFF.

The chain employs TRBV11-2 and TRBJ2-3; 7 nucleotides agree with TRBD2. The CDR3 has 18 amino acids. CDR1 is SGHAT and CDR2 is FQNNGV in the germline V gene. Trimming cost V 2 bases and J 0 bases; bases outside gene matches: 11. The CDR3 region is CASSLLMDASGSTDTQYF. The CDR3, as DNA: TGTGCCAGCAGCTTATTAATGGATGCTAGCGGTAGCACAGATACGCAGTATTTT.

V is TRBV6-1 and J is TRBJ2-7; 9 nucleotides agree with TRBD2. CDR1 is MNHNS and CDR2 is SASEGT in the germline V gene. Trimming cost V 6 bases and J 4 bases; bases outside gene matches: 7. This CDR3 region has 14 residues. For the CDR3, the DNA is TGTGCCAGCAGGGAGACTAGCGGACCTTACGAGCAGTACTTC. Translated, it gives CASRETSGPYEQYF.

This clonotype showed up just a few times. V and J are TRBV7-9 and TRBJ1-5; D gene unclear. Germline-derived CDR1 and CDR2 are SEHNR and FQNEAQ (reference sequence). The CDR3 spans 14 residues. The V end was cut by 6 bases, the J end by 0 bases, with 9 bases between. The CDR3 region has the DNA TGTGCCAGCAGTAAGCCGGATAGCAATCAGCCCCAGCATTTT. It specifies CASSKPDSNQPQHF.

The gene calls are TRBV6-2 or TRBV6-3 and TRBJ2-6, with a tentative D call TRBD2 (6 bases). Trimming stripped 4 bases from V and 2 bases from J, with 15 bases between. This CDR3 region has 17 residues. Germline lookup yields CDR1 MNHEY and CDR2 SVGEGT. The CDR3: CASSSLPGVTGANVLTF. The CDR3 DNA follows: TGTGCCAGCAGTTCTTTACCGGGGGTGACTGGGGCCAACGTCCTGACTTTC.

This clonotype has only a few counts. This chain joins TRBV29-1 and TRBJ2-5, with 8 bases matching TRBD2. J lost 5 bases, V lost 7 bases, and 0 bases had no gene match. The CDR3 totals 10 residues. Germline V gene sequence: CDR1 SQVTM, CDR2 ANQGSEA. The chain's CDR3 is CSGGGETQYF. The CDR3 DNA follows: TGCAGCGGCGGGGGGGAGACCCAGTACTTC.